Listed below are T cell receptor beta chains from one sample, sequenced in a study of shared clonotypes between healthy human individuals. Using immunoSEQ multiplex PCR, the repertoire was profiled, and TCRdb retains in-frame clones only, with some absent. The sample records more than 1.2 million clones, approximately 98.5% being singletons. The sequencing sample was made of naive CD4+ T cells sorted from blood. The receptors stem from a man younger than 45 in good health. Both conserved end residues are part of each CDR3. A D gene is named only where the DNA matches it firmly. Size tells how often a clone was seen (once, few, many) or the class of an expanded clone, and some rows leave it out.

size: -
J: TRBJ2-3
V: TRBV4-1
D: -
DNA: TGCGCCAGCAGCCAAGACCAGGTTTTCACAGATACGCAGTATTTT
CDR3: CASSQDQVFTDTQYF

size: -
J: TRBJ2-7
V: TRBV5-6
D: -
DNA: TGTGCCAGCAGCTTAGACTTATACGAGCAGTACTTC
CDR3: CASSLDLYEQYF

size: -
J: TRBJ2-2
V: TRBV6-5
D: TRBD1
DNA: TGTGCCAGCAGTTACTCTGGGACAGTGAACACCGGGGAGCTGTTTTTT
CDR3: CASSYSGTVNTGELFF

size: -
J: TRBJ2-1
V: TRBV11-3
D: -
DNA: TGTGCCAGCAGCTTATTCGGGCGGGGCGAGAGCTCCTACAATGAGCAGTTCTTC
CDR3: CASSLFGRGESSYNEQFF

size: -
J: TRBJ2-2
V: TRBV7-9
D: -
DNA: TGTGCCAGCAGTCGCGCCGGGGAGCTGTTTTTT
CDR3: CASSRAGELFF

size: -
J: TRBJ2-2
V: TRBV9
D: -
DNA: TGTGCCAGCAGCGTAAAGGGAGGGGAGCTGTTTTTT
CDR3: CASSVKGGELFF

size: -
J: TRBJ1-5
V: TRBV11-2
D: -
DNA: TGTGCCAGCAGCTTATCGGGGACATCGAACCAGCCCCAGCATTTT
CDR3: CASSLSGTSNQPQHF

size: -
J: TRBJ2-2
V: TRBV2
D: -
DNA: TGTGCCAGCAGGCTCGGGAGAGGCACCGGGGAGCTGTTTTTT
CDR3: CASRLGRGTGELFF

size: once
J: TRBJ2-7
V: TRBV6-6
D: -
DNA: TGTGCCAGCAGTTTAAGCTTGTGGTACGAGCAGTACTTC
CDR3: CASSLSLWYEQYF

size: -
J: TRBJ2-4
V: TRBV6-4
D: TRBD1
DNA: TGTGCCAGCAGCAGGACAGGGGGCGACATTCAGTACTTC
CDR3: CASSRTGGDIQYF

size: -
J: TRBJ1-2
V: TRBV28
D: -
DNA: TGTGCCAGCAGTTTACTCAGGGGATCCTATGGCTACACCTTC
CDR3: CASSLLRGSYGYTF

size: -
J: TRBJ2-3
V: TRBV6-1
D: -
DNA: TGTGCCAGCAGTCCCCAGACGGGGAATACGCAGTATTTT
CDR3: CASSPQTGNTQYF

size: -
J: TRBJ2-7
V: TRBV18
D: TRBD2
DNA: TGTGCCAGCTCATCGGGACTAGCGGGAGGGCCCTTTAGCTACGAGCAGTACTTC
CDR3: CASSSGLAGGPFSYEQYF

size: -
J: TRBJ2-3
V: TRBV10-1
D: TRBD2
DNA: TGCGCCAGCAGTGAGTCAGCGGGAGGAACAGATACGCAGTATTTT
CDR3: CASSESAGGTDTQYF

size: -
J: TRBJ1-1
V: TRBV10-1
D: -
DNA: TGCGCCAGCAGTATACAATTGAACACTGAAGCTTTCTTT
CDR3: CASSIQLNTEAFF

size: -
J: TRBJ2-1
V: TRBV2
D: TRBD2
DNA: TGTGCCAGCAGCCAAGCGGGAGGTAACTACAATGAGCAGTTCTTC
CDR3: CASSQAGGNYNEQFF

size: -
J: TRBJ1-2
V: TRBV28
D: -
DNA: TGTGCCAGCAGTCTGGGGGCAAGGATTGACGGCTACACCTTC
CDR3: CASSLGARIDGYTF

size: -
J: TRBJ2-7
V: TRBV10-3
D: TRBD2
DNA: TGTGCCATCAGTGAGTCGCTAGCGGGAGTAGGGGAGCAGTACTTC
CDR3: CAISESLAGVGEQYF

size: -
J: TRBJ2-3
V: TRBV7-2
D: TRBD2
DNA: TGTGCCAGCAGCTTAGCTGGTAGCGGGAACGCAGATACGCAGTATTTT
CDR3: CASSLAGSGNADTQYF

size: -
J: TRBJ2-7
V: TRBV7-9
D: -
DNA: TGTGCCAGCAGCTTATTCCTTTCCACCCAAACCTCCTACGAGCAGTACTTC
CDR3: CASSLFLSTQTSYEQYF

size: once
J: TRBJ1-3
V: TRBV5-1
D: -
DNA: TGCGCCAGCAGCTTGGGGGAGAGCTCTGGAAACACCATATATTTT
CDR3: CASSLGESSGNTIYF

size: -
J: TRBJ2-1
V: TRBV5-1
D: TRBD2
DNA: TGCGCCAGCAGCTTGTTGGGACTAGGCGAGCAGTTCTTC
CDR3: CASSLLGLGEQFF

size: once
J: TRBJ2-7
V: TRBV9
D: TRBD1
DNA: TGTGCCAGCAGCGTACGACAGGGTTGGAACGAGCAGTACTTC
CDR3: CASSVRQGWNEQYF

size: -
J: TRBJ2-7
V: TRBV5-1
D: -
DNA: TGCGCCAGCAGCTTGACCCTCTCCTACGAGCAGTACTTC
CDR3: CASSLTLSYEQYF

size: -
J: TRBJ1-1
V: TRBV6-6
D: TRBD1
DNA: TGTGCCATCCGAAGGGACAGTGCGAAGACTGAAGCTTTCTTT
CDR3: CAIRRDSAKTEAFF

size: -
J: TRBJ2-1
V: TRBV10-3
D: TRBD2
DNA: TGTGCCATCAGACCGGGACTAGCGGGAAGGTTTGAGCAGTTCTTC
CDR3: CAIRPGLAGRFEQFF

size: -
J: TRBJ1-5
V: TRBV27
D: TRBD1
DNA: TGTGCCAGCAGTTTAAACCCGGGCCCCGGGACACGGACAGGTGATGTCCTTAGCAATCAGCCCCAGCATTTT
CDR3: CASSLNPGPGTRTGDVLSNQPQHF

size: -
J: TRBJ2-5
V: TRBV5-4
D: TRBD2
DNA: TGTGCCAGCAGCTTGGCCGGACGGCCTAGCGGTCAAGAGACCCAGTACTTC
CDR3: CASSLAGRPSGQETQYF

size: -
J: TRBJ2-7
V: TRBV2
D: -
DNA: TGTGCCAGCAGTGATGTCAGCGCCTACGAGCAGTACTTC
CDR3: CASSDVSAYEQYF